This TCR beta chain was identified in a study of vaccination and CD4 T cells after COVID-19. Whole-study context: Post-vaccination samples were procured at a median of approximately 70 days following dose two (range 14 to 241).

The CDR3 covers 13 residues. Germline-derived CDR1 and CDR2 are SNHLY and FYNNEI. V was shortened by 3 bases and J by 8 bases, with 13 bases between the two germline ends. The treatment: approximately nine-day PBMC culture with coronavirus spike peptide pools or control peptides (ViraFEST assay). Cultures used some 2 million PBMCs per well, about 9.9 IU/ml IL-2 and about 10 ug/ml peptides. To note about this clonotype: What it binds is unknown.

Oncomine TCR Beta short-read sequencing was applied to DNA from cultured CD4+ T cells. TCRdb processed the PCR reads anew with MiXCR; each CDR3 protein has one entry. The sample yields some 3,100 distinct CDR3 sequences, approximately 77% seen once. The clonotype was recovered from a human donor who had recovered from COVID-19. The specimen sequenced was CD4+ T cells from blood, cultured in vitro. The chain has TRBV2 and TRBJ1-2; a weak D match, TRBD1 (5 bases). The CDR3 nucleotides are TGTGCCAGCAGTGAGGGGACCGCGGCAGGCTACACCTTC. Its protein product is CASSEGTAAGYTF.